The rows below give T cell receptor beta chains drawn from one sample of a study of blood T cell repertoires in COVID-19. TCRdb keeps only in-frame clones here, not all; method: immunoSEQ multiplex PCR. The sample consists of roughly 100,000 clones, around 81% of them appearing once. Sequenced sample: peripheral blood. These receptors were obtained from a man of 80 years or more with acute or convalescent COVID-19. CDR3s include the opening cysteine and the closing phenylalanine or tryptophan. The D gene is left open where the match is weak. Rows may omit the clone size; those that give it use once, few, many or a size class.

>TRBJ2-7|TRBV7-2|12|-|-
CASSLDTIEQYF
TGTGCCAGCAGCTTGGACACCATCGAGCAGTACTTC
>TRBJ2-2|TRBV15|16|many|-
CATSRGLPRDTGELFF
TGTGCCACCAGCAGAGGACTGCCGCGCGACACCGGGGAGCTGTTTTTT
>TRBJ2-3|TRBV2|20|-|TRBD2
CASKARLAGETALSTDTQYF
TGTGCCAGCAAAGCAAGGCTAGCGGGAGAAACCGCTCTAAGCACAGATACGCAGTATTTT
>TRBJ1-3|TRBV6-5|14|-|-
CASSPREAGNTIYF
TGTGCCAGCAGCCCCAGGGAGGCTGGAAACACCATATATTTT
>TRBJ2-2|TRBV7-8|15|-|-
CASSLRREGTGELFF
TGTGCCAGCAGCTTGAGGCGGGAAGGGACCGGGGAGCTGTTTTTT
>TRBJ2-7|TRBV3-1/TRBV3-2|13|-|TRBD1
CASSRQGSYEQYF
TGTGCCAGCAGCCGACAGGGTTCCTACGAGCAGTACTTC
>TRBJ1-5|TRBV19|14|few|-
CASSILQQGQPQHF
TGTGCCAGTAGTATTTTACAGCAGGGGCAGCCCCAGCATTTT
>TRBJ1-1|TRBV20-1|11|-|-
CSAPKQTEAFF
TGCAGTGCTCCCAAGCAAACTGAAGCTTTCTTT
>TRBJ2-5|TRBV5-1|14|-|-
CASSLQGNQETQYF
TGCGCCAGCAGCTTGCAGGGGAACCAAGAGACCCAGTACTTC
>TRBJ2-7|TRBV4-1|14|-|TRBD1
CASSQEVQGWEQYF
TGCGCCAGCAGCCAAGAAGTACAGGGGTGGGAGCAGTACTTC
>TRBJ2-3|TRBV29-1|15|few|TRBD1
CSVVARDRHTDTQYF
TGCAGCGTCGTCGCCCGGGACAGGCACACAGATACGCAGTATTTT
>TRBJ2-7|TRBV30|14|-|-
CAWSVGRNSYEQYF
TGTGCCTGGAGTGTAGGCAGGAACTCCTACGAGCAGTACTTC
>TRBJ2-1|TRBV7-2|17|few|TRBD2
CASSSPNLAGPGVNKFF
TGTGCCAGCAGCTCCCCGAACTTAGCGGGGCCCGGAGTTAACAAGTTCTTC
>TRBJ1-2|TRBV5-6|12|-|-
CASSLEGGGYTF
TGTGCCAGCAGCTTAGAGGGTGGAGGCTACACCTTC
>TRBJ2-1|TRBV30|17|-|TRBD2
CAWSVLGTSGKYNEQFF
TGTGCCTGGAGTGTACTCGGGACTAGCGGGAAGTACAATGAGCAGTTCTTC
>TRBJ1-1|TRBV19|17|-|-
CASSTPGAKEGNTEAFF
TGTGCCAGTAGTACCCCCGGTGCCAAAGAGGGAAACACTGAAGCTTTCTTT
>TRBJ1-1|TRBV18|15|-|TRBD1
CASSPRQGGDTEAFF
TGTGCCAGCTCACCACGACAGGGAGGCGACACTGAAGCTTTCTTT
>TRBJ2-2|TRBV19|16|-|TRBD2
CASSINSGTNTGELFF
TGTGCCAGTAGTATTAATAGCGGGACGAACACCGGGGAGCTGTTTTTT
>TRBJ1-2|TRBV11-2|11|few|-
CATRRDLSYTF
TGTGCCACAAGGCGGGACTTGAGCTACACCTTC
>TRBJ2-1|TRBV18|14|-|TRBD2
CASQGLAGTYEQFF
TGTGCCAGCCAGGGACTAGCGGGGACTTATGAGCAGTTCTTC
>TRBJ2-7|TRBV7-2|15|-|-
CASSLAGGFKGEQYF
TGTGCCAGCAGCTTAGCGGGGGGATTCAAGGGCGAGCAGTACTTC
>TRBJ1-1|TRBV5-1|13|-|-
CASSSVLNTEAFF
TGCGCCAGCAGCTCGGTCTTGAACACTGAAGCTTTCTTT
>TRBJ2-6|TRBV9|18|-|TRBD1
CASSARGQYGSGANVLTF
TGTGCCAGCAGCGCCAGGGGGCAGTATGGTTCTGGGGCCAACGTCCTGACTTTC
>TRBJ1-6|TRBV27|15|-|TRBD1
CASSLIGQGPSPLHF
TGTGCCAGCAGTTTGATAGGACAGGGCCCGTCACCCCTCCACTTT
>TRBJ2-3|TRBV5-4|14|-|TRBD2
CASSSGGGTDTQYF
TGTGCCAGCAGCTCCGGGGGGGGGACAGATACGCAGTATTTT
>TRBJ1-1|TRBV7-2|14|-|-
CASSLGPDSHEAFF
TGTGCCAGCAGCTTAGGTCCAGATTCTCATGAAGCTTTCTTT
>TRBJ2-7|TRBV14|16|-|-
CASSPGRTAISYEQYF
TGTGCCAGCAGCCCGGGGCGGACAGCAATCTCCTACGAGCAGTACTTC
>TRBJ1-5|TRBV19|15|-|TRBD1
CASSIRTGLDQPQHF
TGTGCCAGTAGTATCCGGACAGGGCTGGATCAGCCCCAGCATTTT
>TRBJ2-2|TRBV3-1/TRBV3-2|12|-|-
CASSSVSRELFF
TGTGCCAGCAGCTCAGTATCCCGGGAGCTGTTTTTT
>TRBJ2-7|TRBV5-1|15|once|TRBD1
CASSLVLDRGYEQYF
TGCGCCAGCAGCTTGGTTCTTGACAGGGGGTACGAGCAGTACTTC
>TRBJ2-7|TRBV4-1|15|-|TRBD1
CASSQEAAGGYEQYF
TGCGCCAGCAGCCAAGAGGCGGCAGGGGGCTACGAGCAGTACTTC
>TRBJ2-7|TRBV30|15|-|-
CAWSAGGTYTYEQYF
TGTGCCTGGAGTGCAGGCGGGACCTATACCTACGAGCAGTACTTC
>TRBJ2-5|TRBV5-1|15|-|TRBD2
CASSLAGTREETQYF
TGCGCCAGCAGCTTGGCGGGGACTAGGGAAGAGACCCAGTACTTC
>TRBJ1-5|TRBV6-2/TRBV6-3|16|once|TRBD1
CASSWRGRGDSQPQHF
TGTGCCAGCAGTTGGAGGGGCAGGGGGGATTCTCAGCCCCAGCATTTT
>TRBJ1-3|TRBV27|14|-|-
CASRVRGGGNTIYF
TGTGCCAGCAGGGTTAGGGGGGGTGGAAACACCATATATTTT
>TRBJ2-7|TRBV6-1|14|once|-
CASSEGKGWNEQYF
TGTGCCAGCAGTGAGGGGAAGGGGTGGAACGAGCAGTACTTC
>TRBJ1-3|TRBV27|14|-|-
CASSLMGAGDTIYF
TGTGCCAGCAGTTTAATGGGAGCGGGGGACACCATATATTTT
>TRBJ1-1|TRBV6-5|15|-|TRBD1
CASSTRTGVNTEAFF
TGTGCCAGCAGTACGCGGACAGGCGTAAACACTGAAGCTTTCTTT
>TRBJ2-1|TRBV20-1|16|-|-
CSASPARGASYNEQFF
TGCAGTGCTAGTCCGGCCAGGGGGGCGTCTTACAATGAGCAGTTCTTC
>TRBJ2-3|TRBV29-1|14|-|TRBD1
CSVLRDRATDTQYF
TGCAGCGTTCTCCGGGACAGGGCGACAGATACGCAGTATTTT
>TRBJ1-1|TRBV28|16|-|TRBD1
CASSLGTGILNTEAFF
TGTGCCAGCAGTTTAGGGACAGGGATTTTGAACACTGAAGCTTTCTTT
>TRBJ1-1|TRBV29-1|14|-|-
CSVAPQGKNTEAFF
TGCAGCGTCGCCCCTCAGGGAAAGAACACTGAAGCTTTCTTT
>TRBJ2-1|TRBV28|15|-|-
CASSLGGQSYNEQFF
TGTGCCAGCAGTTTGGGGGGACAGTCCTACAATGAGCAGTTCTTC
>TRBJ2-5|TRBV7-9|15|-|-
CASSSAGIPGETQYF
TGTGCCAGCAGCTCCGCCGGGATCCCCGGGGAGACCCAGTACTTC
>TRBJ2-5|TRBV5-1|15|few|-
CASSLNTGGQETQYF
TGCGCCAGCAGCTTAAATACCGGGGGCCAAGAGACCCAGTACTTC
>TRBJ1-1|TRBV5-1|12|-|TRBD1
CASSYDREGAFF
TGCGCCAGCAGCTATGACAGGGAAGGAGCTTTCTTT
>TRBJ1-4|TRBV5-4|14|-|TRBD1
CASSRGQTDEKLFF
TGTGCCAGCAGCCGGGGACAGACAGATGAAAAACTGTTTTTT
>TRBJ1-6|TRBV18|15|-|-
CASSPGGYLYSPLHF
TGTGCCAGCTCACCGGGGGGTTACCTTTATTCACCCCTCCACTTT
>TRBJ1-6|TRBV27|15|few|TRBD1
CASRQRQGKNSPLHF
TGTGCCAGCAGACAACGACAGGGAAAAAATTCACCCCTCCACTTT
>TRBJ1-1|TRBV18|13|-|TRBD1
CASSPTGTAEAFF
TGTGCCAGCTCACCGACAGGGACCGCTGAAGCTTTCTTT
>TRBJ2-6|TRBV19|17|-|TRBD1
CASNPGTGRSGANVLTF
TGTGCCAGTAATCCTGGGACAGGGAGGTCTGGGGCCAACGTCCTGACTTTC
>TRBJ1-1|TRBV18|16|-|TRBD1
CASSTDRQGFNTEAFF
TGTGCCAGCTCAACAGACCGACAGGGTTTCAACACTGAAGCTTTCTTT
>TRBJ2-7|TRBV10-3|15|-|TRBD2
CAISDRTSGPYEQYF
TGTGCCATCAGTGACAGGACTAGCGGACCCTACGAGCAGTACTTC
>TRBJ1-1|TRBV19|14|-|-
CASTRRGEGSEAFF
TGTGCCAGTACTCGTCGGGGGGAGGGCTCTGAAGCTTTCTTT
>TRBJ1-5|TRBV27|14|-|TRBD1
CASSLNGQGPPQHF
TGTGCCAGCAGTTTAAACGGACAGGGACCGCCCCAGCATTTT
>TRBJ2-6|TRBV7-9|16|-|-
CASSGLRTRGANVLTF
TGTGCCAGCTCCGGGCTTCGGACAAGAGGGGCCAACGTCCTGACTTTC
>TRBJ2-7|TRBV2|16|few|TRBD2
CASSDSGSISSYEQYF
TGTGCCAGCAGTGACAGCGGGAGTATAAGCTCCTACGAGCAGTACTTC
>TRBJ1-6|TRBV9|15|-|TRBD1
CASSFRDRGSSPLHF
TGTGCCAGCAGCTTCCGGGACAGGGGGTCTTCACCCCTCCACTTT
>TRBJ2-1|TRBV10-3|18|once|TRBD1
CAISTGTGGLLSYNEQFF
TGTGCCATCAGTACCGGGACAGGGGGTCTACTCTCCTACAATGAGCAGTTCTTC